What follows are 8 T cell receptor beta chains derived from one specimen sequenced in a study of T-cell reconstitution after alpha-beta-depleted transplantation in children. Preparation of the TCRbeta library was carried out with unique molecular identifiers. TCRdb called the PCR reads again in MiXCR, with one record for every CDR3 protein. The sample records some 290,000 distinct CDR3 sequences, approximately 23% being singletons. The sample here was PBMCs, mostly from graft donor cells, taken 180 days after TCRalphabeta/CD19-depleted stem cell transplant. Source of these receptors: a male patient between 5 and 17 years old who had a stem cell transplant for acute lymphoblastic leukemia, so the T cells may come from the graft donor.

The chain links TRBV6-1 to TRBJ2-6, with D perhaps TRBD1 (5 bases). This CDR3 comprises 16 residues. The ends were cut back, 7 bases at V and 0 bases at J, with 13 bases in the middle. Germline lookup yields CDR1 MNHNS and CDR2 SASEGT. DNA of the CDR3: TGTGCCAGCACCCTGGACATCCGCTCTGGGGCCAACGTCCTGACTTTC. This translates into CASTLDIRSGANVLTF.

Here the CDR3 reads CASPRGMETQYF. In DNA, the CDR3 is TGTGCTAGCCCACGCGGGATGGAGACCCAGTACTTC. This chain links TRBV12-5 with TRBJ2-5; possible D gene TRBD2, 6 bases. CDR1 is LGHNT and CDR2 is FRNRAP in the germline V gene. The V and J ends lost 9 bases and 5 bases respectively, with 13 bases between them. The CDR3 consists of 12 residues.

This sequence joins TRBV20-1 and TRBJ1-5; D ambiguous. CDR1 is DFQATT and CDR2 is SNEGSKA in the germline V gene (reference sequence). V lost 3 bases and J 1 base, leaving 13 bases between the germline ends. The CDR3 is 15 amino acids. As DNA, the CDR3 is TGCAGTGCTAGTGACCCAGTAAGGAGCAATCAGCCCCAGCATTTT. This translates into CSASDPVRSNQPQHF.

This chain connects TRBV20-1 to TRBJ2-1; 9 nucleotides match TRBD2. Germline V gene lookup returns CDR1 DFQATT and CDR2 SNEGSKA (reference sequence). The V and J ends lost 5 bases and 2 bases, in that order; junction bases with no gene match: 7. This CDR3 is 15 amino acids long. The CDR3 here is CSAGSGRSPYNEQFF. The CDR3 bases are TGCAGTGCTGGGAGCGGGAGGTCGCCCTACAATGAGCAGTTCTTC.

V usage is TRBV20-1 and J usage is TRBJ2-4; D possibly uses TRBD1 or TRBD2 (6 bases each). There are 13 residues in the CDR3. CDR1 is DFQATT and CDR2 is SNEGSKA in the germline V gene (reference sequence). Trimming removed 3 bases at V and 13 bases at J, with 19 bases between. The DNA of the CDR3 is TGCAGTGCTAGCTGGCAGGGGCGGGGTGGCCAGTACTTC. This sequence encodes CSASWQGRGGQYF.

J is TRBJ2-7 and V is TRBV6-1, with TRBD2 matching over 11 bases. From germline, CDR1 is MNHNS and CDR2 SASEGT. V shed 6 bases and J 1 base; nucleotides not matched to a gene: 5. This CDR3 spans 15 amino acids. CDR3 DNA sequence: TGTGCCAGCAGCGAGACTAGCGGGGCTTCCTACGAGCAGTACTTC. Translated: CASSETSGASYEQYF.

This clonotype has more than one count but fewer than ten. Here the CDR3 DNA reads TGTGCCAGCAGCCCCTCCCGGGCCGTAACCTCCTACGAGCAGTACTTC. Residues: CASSPSRAVTSYEQYF. The chain joins TRBV9 to TRBJ2-7; D is unclear. V lost 4 bases and J lost 0, with 17 bases in between. Germline CDR1 SGDLS, CDR2 YYNGEE. The CDR3 covers 16 residues.

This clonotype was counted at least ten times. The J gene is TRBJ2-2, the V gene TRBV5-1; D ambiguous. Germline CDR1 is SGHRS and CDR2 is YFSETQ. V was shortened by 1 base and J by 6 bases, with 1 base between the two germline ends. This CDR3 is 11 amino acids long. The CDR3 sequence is CASSLPGELFF. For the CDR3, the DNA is TGCGCCAGCAGCTTGCCCGGGGAGCTGTTTTTT. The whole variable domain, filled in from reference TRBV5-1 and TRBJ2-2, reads KAGVTQTPRYLIKTRGQQVTLSCSPISGHRSVSWYQQTPGQGLQFLFEYFSETQRNKGNFPGRFSGRQFSNSRSEMNVSTLELGDSALYLCASSLPGELFFGEGSRLTVL.